This is a list of T cell receptor beta chains from one sample in a study of blood T cells in healthy people across ages. MiXCR, run by TCRdb on the 5' RACE reads, gives a single entry per CDR3 protein. The sample has about 970,000 distinct CDR3 sequences; 51% are singletons. Specimen: blood. Receptors were obtained from a woman in her sixties in good health. The CDR3 runs from the conserved cysteine through the conserved F or W. A D gene is named only where the DNA matches it firmly. Rows may omit the clone size; those that give it use once, few, many or a size class.

.	14	TRBV20-1	TRBJ2-7	.	TGCAGTGCTAGAGATGATGCAGGGCCCTACGAGCAGTACTTC	CSARDDAGPYEQYF
.	12	TRBV29-1	TRBJ2-4	.	TGCAGCGTGGGGAGGGGGAACAATGAGCAGTACTTC	CSVGRGNNEQYF
.	13	TRBV25-1	TRBJ2-5	few	TGTGCCAGCAAGAAGACCGCGGTGGGGACCCAGTACTTC	CASKKTAVGTQYF
.	13	TRBV10-3	TRBJ2-7	.	TGTGCCATCAGTGGTTTCACTGACAATGAGCAGTACTTC	CAISGFTDNEQYF
.	15	TRBV5-1	TRBJ2-3	.	TGCGCCAGCAGCGGGACTGGTTTTGGCACAGATACGCAGTATTTT	CASSGTGFGTDTQYF
TRBD2	16	TRBV20-1	TRBJ2-4	.	TGCAGTGCTAGAGCGGGACTAGGCGGGGCCAAAAACATTCAGTACTTC	CSARAGLGGAKNIQYF
.	13	TRBV12-3/TRBV12-4	TRBJ2-7	.	TGTGCCAGCAGTTTAGCCAGGGTTAAGATCCAGTACTTC	CASSLARVKIQYF
.	14	TRBV27	TRBJ1-6	.	TGTGCCAGCAGTTTAGTGGGTGGTAATTCACCCCTCCACTTT	CASSLVGGNSPLHF
.	15	TRBV12-3/TRBV12-4	TRBJ2-2	.	TGTGCCAGCACCCTACGGGGTGGAGGCACCGGGGAGCTGTTTTTT	CASTLRGGGTGELFF
.	16	TRBV6-2/TRBV6-3	TRBJ1-1	.	TGTGCCAGCAGTTACTCGTGGAAGGGGGGACCCTACGGGGCTTTCTTT	CASSYSWKGGPYGAFF
TRBD2	15	TRBV4-1	TRBJ2-7	few	TGCGCCAGCAGTCTCCAAGCGGGGGGCTCCTACGAGCAGTACTTC	CASSLQAGGSYEQYF
TRBD2	16	TRBV7-9	TRBJ2-1	few	TGTGCCAGCAGCTTAGCCCGCGGGAGTGCCTACAATGAGCAGTTCTTC	CASSLARGSAYNEQFF
.	15	TRBV28	TRBJ2-7	once	TGTGCCAGCAACCCCAGTGGTGGCGGCTCCTACGGGCAGTACTTC	CASNPSGGGSYGQYF
.	15	TRBV15	TRBJ1-2	.	TGTGCCACCAGCAGGGGCGACACCTCTAACTATGGCTACACCTTC	CATSRGDTSNYGYTF
TRBD2	16	TRBV28	TRBJ2-7	.	TGTGCCAGCAGTTTAGTACTGACTAGCGGGAGAGGGGAGCAGTACTTC	CASSLVLTSGRGEQYF
.	14	TRBV7-2	TRBJ2-7	few	TGTGCCAGCAGCTTAGAACAGTTAGCCTACGAGCAGTACTTC	CASSLEQLAYEQYF
.	14	TRBV19	TRBJ2-3	.	TGTGCCAGTAGTATGATGGGGGTCGGAGATACGCAGTATTTT	CASSMMGVGDTQYF
.	16	TRBV18	TRBJ1-6	.	TGTGCCAGCTCACCGGAAGGTCAGACCACCACTTCACCCCTCCACTTT	CASSPEGQTTTSPLHF
.	11	TRBV20-1	TRBJ2-7	.	TGCAGTGCCCCGCTAGGCCACGAGCAGTACTTC	CSAPLGHEQYF
.	14	TRBV6-2/TRBV6-3	TRBJ2-7	.	TGTGCCAGCAGTCCAGACATGTCCGCTTACGAGCAGTACTTC	CASSPDMSAYEQYF
.	15	TRBV7-9	TRBJ1-4	few	TGTGCCAGCAGCTTAGTTCTCGGATTGAATGAAAAACTGTTTTTT	CASSLVLGLNEKLFF
TRBD1	18	TRBV5-4	TRBJ2-1	.	TGTGCCAGCAGCTTGGGTTCTAGACAGGGGGTTCGGAGCAATGAGCAGTTCTTC	CASSLGSRQGVRSNEQFF
TRBD1	15	TRBV29-1	TRBJ2-4	few	TGCAGCGTTGAACCTCTAGACAGGGTCAAGAACATTCAGTACTTC	CSVEPLDRVKNIQYF
TRBD1	17	TRBV12-3/TRBV12-4	TRBJ2-5	.	TGTGCCAGCAGCCCCTCCCGGGACAGGGCAAATCAAGAGACCCAGTACTTC	CASSPSRDRANQETQYF
.	14	TRBV14	TRBJ2-1	few	TGTGCCAGCAGCCAAGTGGCTCACTACAATGAGCAGTTCTTC	CASSQVAHYNEQFF
.	14	TRBV20-1	TRBJ2-7	few	TGCAGTGCCTCAGCCGGCGGGACTTACTACGAGCAGTACTTC	CSASAGGTYYEQYF
TRBD2	15	TRBV27	TRBJ2-1	.	TGTGCCAGCAGTTCCGGGACTAGCGGAACCAATGAGCAGTTCTTC	CASSSGTSGTNEQFF
TRBD2	16	TRBV15	TRBJ2-3	.	TGTGCCACCAGCAGCCGACTAGCGCTTAGCACAGATACGCAGTATTTT	CATSSRLALSTDTQYF
TRBD1	17	TRBV9	TRBJ1-2	many	TGTGCCAGCAGCGTAGCTGGGACAGGGGGCGCGTCGGGTGGCTACACCTTC	CASSVAGTGGASGGYTF
.	16	TRBV7-2	TRBJ2-3	.	TGTGCCAGCAGCTTATATTCGCGGGATCGCACAGATACGCAGTATTTT	CASSLYSRDRTDTQYF
.	17	TRBV12-3/TRBV12-4	TRBJ2-3	few	TGTGCCAGCAGGACTCGTGGGGAACGGTTTACCACAGATACGCAGTATTTT	CASRTRGERFTTDTQYF
.	14	TRBV13	TRBJ2-7	few	TGTGCCAGCAGCCCAGCGGACAGCGCCTACGAGCAGTACTTC	CASSPADSAYEQYF
.	12	TRBV6-5	TRBJ2-3	.	TGTGCCAGCATGAGTCCGGCAGATACGCAGTATTTT	CASMSPADTQYF
.	14	TRBV10-3	TRBJ1-2	few	TGTGCCATCAGTGAGTCACCACAGAGCTATGGCTACACCTTC	CAISESPQSYGYTF
.	16	TRBV4-1	TRBJ2-1	.	TGCGCCAGCAGCCAAGGTGGGGCCAGGGATTACAATGAGCAGTTCTTC	CASSQGGARDYNEQFF
.	12	TRBV5-6	TRBJ1-2	.	TGTGCCAGCAGCCTGGCGCTCGGAGGCTACACCTTC	CASSLALGGYTF
.	16	TRBV6-2/TRBV6-3	TRBJ2-1	.	TGTGCCAGCACTAACCCGGGACTCAGCTCCTACAATGAGCAGTTCTTC	CASTNPGLSSYNEQFF
TRBD1	17	TRBV9	TRBJ1-6	.	TGTGCCAGCACAGGACAGGGGATTTCGTTGGATAATTCACCCCTCCACTTT	CASTGQGISLDNSPLHF